The rows below give T cell receptor beta chains drawn from one sample of a study of cytomegalovirus exposure and HLA in healthy donors. Assay used: immunoSEQ multiplex PCR; TCRdb lists only in-frame clones, some missing. The sample comprises approximately 130,000 clones, approximately 86% of which are singletons, and more than 1.5% rests with the top ten. Sequenced material: PBMCs. All receptors derive from a boy aged 10-17 years in good health and CMV-seronegative. Both conserved end residues are part of each CDR3. The order of the fields is clone size, D gene, V gene, J gene, CDR3 DNA, CDR3 protein. A D gene is named only where the DNA matches it firmly. Size tells how often a clone was seen (once, few, many) or the class of an expanded clone, and some rows leave it out.

-	-	TRBV9	TRBJ2-5	TGTGCCAGCAGCGTAGGAGGGGGTGAGGAGACCCAGTACTTC	CASSVGGGEETQYF
-	TRBD1	TRBV12-5	TRBJ1-2	TGTGCTAGTGGCCTAGAGCCCCCGGGACAGGGGGCCGATGGCTACACCTTC	CASGLEPPGQGADGYTF
-	-	TRBV18	TRBJ2-7	TGTGCCAGCTCACCACCGGAGGGGAACTACGAGCAGTACTTC	CASSPPEGNYEQYF
-	TRBD1	TRBV7-9	TRBJ1-1	TGTGCCAGCAGCCCGACGGCCGGGACAGGGGGCTCATCGACTGAAGCTTTCTTT	CASSPTAGTGGSSTEAFF
-	-	TRBV29-1	TRBJ1-5	TGCAGCGCCATCGGCAGGAACAATCAGCCCCAGCATTTT	CSAIGRNNQPQHF
-	TRBD2	TRBV27	TRBJ2-7	TGTGCCAGCATGGTAGCCGGGACTAGCTCACCCGAGCAGTACTTC	CASMVAGTSSPEQYF
-	TRBD1	TRBV6-6	TRBJ1-2	TGTGCCAGCAACGATGGGACAGGGCTCTATGGCTACACCTTC	CASNDGTGLYGYTF
-	TRBD1	TRBV4-1	TRBJ2-7	TGCGCCAGCAGCGCCGCCGGGACAGTCAGCTACGAGCAGTACTTC	CASSAAGTVSYEQYF
-	-	TRBV11-2	TRBJ2-7	TGTGCCAGCAGCCCCCTGGGGGCGCGTTTGGAGCAGTACTTC	CASSPLGARLEQYF
few	TRBD1	TRBV7-9	TRBJ2-5	TGTGCCAGCAACTACAGGGGCCAAGAGACCCAGTACTTC	CASNYRGQETQYF
-	TRBD1	TRBV9	TRBJ1-6	TGTGCCAGCAGCGTCGGGACAGGTGATTCACCCCTCCACTTT	CASSVGTGDSPLHF
once	-	TRBV6-1	TRBJ2-7	TGTGCCAGCAGTGAATCGGGGAGCGGATACGAGCAGTACTTC	CASSESGSGYEQYF
-	-	TRBV5-1	TRBJ1-2	TGCGCCAGCACGCCGGACACTGTGAACTATGGCTACACCTTC	CASTPDTVNYGYTF
once	-	TRBV4-2	TRBJ2-7	TGTGCCAGCAGCCAAGAACACAGATCCTCCTACGAACAGTACTTC	CASSQEHRSSYEQYF
-	-	TRBV9	TRBJ2-3	TGTGCCAGCAGCGTAGGAGGAGTAGGAGATACGCAGTATTTT	CASSVGGVGDTQYF
-	-	TRBV6-5	TRBJ1-2	TGTGCCAGCAGTTACTCGGGATTGGACTTCTATGGCTACACCTTC	CASSYSGLDFYGYTF
-	-	TRBV4-3	TRBJ2-3	TGCGCCAGCAGCTCTACGCTGGAGGATACGCAGTATTTT	CASSSTLEDTQYF
-	TRBD2	TRBV7-2	TRBJ2-1	TGTGCCAGCAGCTTAGCGGCGGGGGGCTTCGTTAATGAGCAGTTCTTC	CASSLAAGGFVNEQFF
-	TRBD2	TRBV5-1	TRBJ2-1	TGCGCCAGCAGGCCCACTAGCGGGAGGTCAAATGAGCAGTTCTTC	CASRPTSGRSNEQFF
-	-	TRBV14	TRBJ2-7	TGTGCCAGCAGCCAAGGGTCGGCGGGGCCGTGGGGCGAGCAGTACTTC	CASSQGSAGPWGEQYF
-	-	TRBV9	TRBJ1-6	TGTGCCAGCAGCCCCAGTGGACACAGAAATTCACCCCTCCACTTT	CASSPSGHRNSPLHF
-	TRBD1	TRBV30	TRBJ1-3	TGTGCCTGGGGGACAGGTGTCAACACCATATATTTT	CAWGTGVNTIYF
few	-	TRBV9	TRBJ2-5	TGTGCCAGCAGCGTATTCGGGGGGCTTCTCCAAGAGACCCAGTACTTC	CASSVFGGLLQETQYF
-	TRBD2	TRBV4-2	TRBJ2-1	TGTGCCAGCAGCCAAGGAGGGGGACTAGCGGGGAATGAGCAGTTCTTC	CASSQGGGLAGNEQFF
-	-	TRBV5-1	TRBJ2-2	TGCGCCAGCAGCTATAAATTACAGGGGAACACCGGGGAGCTGTTTTTT	CASSYKLQGNTGELFF
-	-	TRBV2	TRBJ1-3	TGTGCCAGCAGTGATCAACAGGGAGTAGGAAACACCATATATTTT	CASSDQQGVGNTIYF
-	TRBD1	TRBV5-4	TRBJ2-7	TGTGCCAGCAGCTTTGCGGACAGGGTGGACTTC	CASSFADRVDF
-	TRBD1	TRBV7-2	TRBJ2-7	TGTGCCAGCAGCTTAGACAGGGGGCGTAGCGAGCAGTACTTC	CASSLDRGRSEQYF
-	TRBD1	TRBV6-4	TRBJ2-2	TGTGCCAGCAGTGACAACTTAGGGGGCCGGACCGGGGAGCTGTTTTTT	CASSDNLGGRTGELFF
-	-	TRBV7-6	TRBJ1-6	TGTGCCAGCAGCCCCCAACAGGGACGGAATAATTCACCCCTCCACTTT	CASSPQQGRNNSPLHF
-	-	TRBV4-3	TRBJ2-5	TGCGCCAGCAGCCACAGGCTCCAAGAGACCCAGTACTTC	CASSHRLQETQYF
few	-	TRBV10-3	TRBJ1-3	TGTGCCATCGGACGCTCCAGGGAGGGCAGGGGCACCATATATTTT	CAIGRSREGRGTIYF
-	TRBD2	TRBV7-8	TRBJ2-1	TGTGCCAGCAGCCCAGACTTCGGGGGGGTGTGCAATGAGCAGTTCTTC	CASSPDFGGVCNEQFF
-	TRBD2	TRBV29-1	TRBJ2-1	TGCAGCCTTGGGACTAGCGGGGGCCGGGGTGAGCAGTTCTTC	CSLGTSGGRGEQFF
few	-	TRBV6-1	TRBJ2-2	TGTGCCAGCAGTGAAACCGGGTCCGGGGAGCTGTTTTTT	CASSETGSGELFF
-	TRBD2	TRBV9	TRBJ2-1	TGTGCCAGCAGCGTAGTGACTAGCGGGAGGGGTTACAATGAGCAGTTCTTC	CASSVVTSGRGYNEQFF
-	TRBD2	TRBV4-3	TRBJ2-7	TGCGCCAGCAGCGACCAAGCGGGAGGGTACGAGCAGTACTTC	CASSDQAGGYEQYF
-	TRBD1	TRBV29-1	TRBJ1-2	TGCAGCGTTGTCGGAGGGGGCTATGACTATGGCTACCCCTTC	CSVVGGGYDYGYPF